These T cell receptor beta chains were read from a single sample in a study of T cell clones after liver transplantation. Clones were sequenced by immunoSEQ multiplex PCR, and TCRdb holds only the in-frame ones, with some missing. The repertoire holds around 51,000 clones, about 86% seen once, with around 14% in the top ten. The sample was CD8+ T cells from blood, taken 12 months after liver transplant. These TCRs come from a human patient who received a liver transplant. Some T cells may have come from the graft donor. Each CDR3 is given with its conserved first and last residue. Fields, in order: clone size, V gene, J gene, D gene, CDR3 DNA, CDR3 protein. A D gene is named only where the DNA matches it firmly. Part of the rows lack a size; the others show once, few, many or a class for expanded clones.

>NA|TRBV29-1|TRBJ2-7|TRBD1
TGCAGCGTTTTCGGCGGGACAGGATCCTACGAGCAGTACTTC
CSVFGGTGSYEQYF
>NA|TRBV28|TRBJ2-7|TRBD1
TGTGCCAGCAGTTTGCCTGGGACAGGGGGCTTTTCCCTGGTAGCCGAGCAGTACTTC
CASSLPGTGGFSLVAEQYF
>NA|TRBV5-4|TRBJ2-6|NA
TGTGCCAGCAGCTCCGCCGCCGGGATCCTACTAGGCTCTGGGGCCAACGTCCTGACTTTC
CASSSAAGILLGSGANVLTF
>once|TRBV10-1|TRBJ2-1|NA
TGCGCCAGCAGTGAGTCGACAAGTTGGGGAACGGAGCAGTTCTTC
CASSESTSWGTEQFF
>NA|TRBV7-8|TRBJ2-7|NA
TGTGCCAGCAGCTTCTATACCGGGAGCTCCTACGAGCAGTACTTC
CASSFYTGSSYEQYF
>NA|TRBV19|TRBJ2-1|NA
TGTGCCAGTAGTAATTGGCCTGCCCCCTCCAATGAGCAGTTCTTC
CASSNWPAPSNEQFF
>NA|TRBV4-1|TRBJ1-1|NA
TGCGCCAGCAGCCAAGATTTTGGGACTGGGAACACTGAAGCTTTCTTT
CASSQDFGTGNTEAFF
>NA|TRBV9|TRBJ2-1|NA
TGTGCCAGCAGCGTAGCCCCGCGAGAGACTTACAATGAGCAGTTCTTC
CASSVAPRETYNEQFF
>few|TRBV27|TRBJ2-5|TRBD2
TGTGCCAGCAGTCCCTGGACTAGCACGGGCTCTGACCAAGAGACCCAGTACTTC
CASSPWTSTGSDQETQYF
>NA|TRBV7-2|TRBJ2-7|TRBD1
TGTGCCAGCAGCGTAACCGGGACAGCCGTCTACGAGCAGTACTTC
CASSVTGTAVYEQYF
>once|TRBV10-3|TRBJ2-5|TRBD2
TGTGCCATCAGTACCCCCAAGGCGGGAGTTTTGGAGACCCAGTACTTC
CAISTPKAGVLETQYF
>NA|TRBV6-5|TRBJ2-7|NA
TGTGCCAGCAGGCTGGGTAGCGGATACGAGCAGTACTTC
CASRLGSGYEQYF
>NA|TRBV30|TRBJ2-7|NA
TGTGCCTGGAGTGGAACCTCTACCGAGCAGTACTTC
CAWSGTSTEQYF
>NA|TRBV4-3|TRBJ2-4|NA
TGCGCCAGCAGCCAAGATGATGGCCGACACATTCAGTACTTC
CASSQDDGRHIQYF
>NA|TRBV27|TRBJ2-3|NA
TGTGCCAGCAGTCTCCAGGGGTTCCATACGCAGTATTTT
CASSLQGFHTQYF
>NA|TRBV12-2|TRBJ2-7|NA
TGTGCAAGTCGTCCTCGTTGGACGTTTACCGTCTACGAGCAGTACTTC
CASRPRWTFTVYEQYF
>NA|TRBV27|TRBJ2-1|TRBD2
TGTGCCAGCAGTTTAGAACTAGCGGGAGCCCAGTTCTTC
CASSLELAGAQFF
>NA|TRBV27|TRBJ2-2|NA
TGTGCCAGCAGTTTCGGCAGGGGTAGCGCCGGGGAGCTGTTTTTT
CASSFGRGSAGELFF
>NA|TRBV7-8|TRBJ1-1|TRBD1
TGTGCCAGCAGCTCGGACAGGGCGTCAAAGGGCACTGAAGCTTTCTTT
CASSSDRASKGTEAFF
>NA|TRBV19|TRBJ1-4|NA
TGTGCCACTTCGACCGACTTATATAATGAAAAACTGTTTTTT
CATSTDLYNEKLFF
>NA|TRBV9|TRBJ2-5|TRBD2
TGTGCCAGCAGCCCTAGCGGGAGAGGGGAGACCCAGTACTTC
CASSPSGRGETQYF
>once|TRBV21-1|TRBJ1-4|NA
TGTGCCAGCAGCGCGCAGGGTGCAACTAATGAAAAACTGTTTTTT
CASSAQGATNEKLFF
>NA|TRBV9|TRBJ2-1|NA
TGTGCCAGCAGCCGAACTCCGCCGGACGAATACAATGAGCAGTTCTTC
CASSRTPPDEYNEQFF
>NA|TRBV28|TRBJ1-4|NA
TGTGCCAGCAGTTTGCGGAAGAGCGGTGAAAAACTGTTTTTT
CASSLRKSGEKLFF
>NA|TRBV7-9|TRBJ2-7|TRBD2
TGTGCCAGCAGCGGGCCCGAGCGGGGCGAGCAGTACTTC
CASSGPERGEQYF
>NA|TRBV5-6|TRBJ1-5|NA
TGTGCCAGCAGCCTAGGGACTGCCCTAGGAATTAGCAATCAGCCCCAGCATTTT
CASSLGTALGISNQPQHF
>NA|TRBV27|TRBJ1-1|NA
TGTGCCAGCAGTGCATCGGCAGGCACCATGAACACTGAAGCTTTCTTT
CASSASAGTMNTEAFF
>NA|TRBV30|TRBJ2-3|TRBD2
TGTGCCTGGAGCCAGCTGACTAGCAGCACAGATACGCAGTATTTT
CAWSQLTSSTDTQYF
>once|TRBV6-6|TRBJ2-1|NA
TGTGCCAGCAGTTACAATCAGGAGTTCGCCTACAATGAGCAGTTCTTC
CASSYNQEFAYNEQFF
>NA|TRBV19|TRBJ1-2|NA
TGTGCCAGTAGCCTTATGCCGGGACCCCATAACTATGGCTACACCTTC
CASSLMPGPHNYGYTF
>NA|TRBV10-1|TRBJ2-3|NA
TGCGCCAGCAGTGACAGCCGTAACACAGATACGCAGTATTTT
CASSDSRNTDTQYF
>NA|TRBV7-9|TRBJ2-6|NA
TGTGCCAGCAGCATCACAGAGTCTGGGGCCAACGTCCTGACTTTC
CASSITESGANVLTF
>once|TRBV7-9|TRBJ2-1|NA
TGTGCCAGCAGCTCCCCTACGTTCTACAATGAGCAGTTCTTC
CASSSPTFYNEQFF
>NA|TRBV28|TRBJ2-7|NA
TGTGCCAGCAGTTTGGTACGCTCCTACGAGCAGTACTTC
CASSLVRSYEQYF
>NA|TRBV27|TRBJ2-1|TRBD2
TGTGCCAGCAGCCCACGGACTAGCGGGAGGGTTGGGAATGAGCAGTTCTTC
CASSPRTSGRVGNEQFF
>NA|TRBV6-5|TRBJ1-5|NA
TGTGCCAGCAGTTACTCAGGGAATAGCAATCAGCCCCAGCATTTT
CASSYSGNSNQPQHF
>NA|TRBV11-2|TRBJ1-1|NA
TGTGCCAGCAGCTCGGGACCGTTGAACACTGAAGCTTTCTTT
CASSSGPLNTEAFF
>large|TRBV19|TRBJ1-1|TRBD1
TGTGCCAGTAGTATAACAGGGGGATCTGAAGCTTTCTTT
CASSITGGSEAFF